The clone carrying this T cell receptor (beta chain) was seen a handful of times. The CDR3 has 17 residues. CDR1 and CDR2 (germline): SGHTA, FQGNSA. With V trimmed by 2 bases and J by 4 bases, 9 bases remained unmatched. Next came a second PCR, run for roughly 6 to 11 cycles, which used a sample-barcoded 5' primer along with a J-beta primer mix. TCRdb re-called the 5' RACE reads through MiXCR, storing one row per CDR3 protein. The sample lists approximately 400,000 distinct CDR3 sequences, approximately 52% seen once, with 45% to 55% in the top ten. Drawing of peripheral blood yielded ten milliliters from each donor. Total RNA extraction produced at least 5.5 micrograms (per sample) for the study. This specimen belongs to a study of blood T cells in healthy people across ages.

The chain recombines TRBV7-2 with TRBJ2-5; the match to TRBD2 covers 11 bases. The sequence came from a man in his sixties in good health. Sequencing input: blood. The CDR3 DNA reads as TGTGCCAGCAGCTTATTACCGCCCGGGACTAGCGGAGAGACCCAGTACTTC. Its protein product is CASSLLPPGTSGETQYF.